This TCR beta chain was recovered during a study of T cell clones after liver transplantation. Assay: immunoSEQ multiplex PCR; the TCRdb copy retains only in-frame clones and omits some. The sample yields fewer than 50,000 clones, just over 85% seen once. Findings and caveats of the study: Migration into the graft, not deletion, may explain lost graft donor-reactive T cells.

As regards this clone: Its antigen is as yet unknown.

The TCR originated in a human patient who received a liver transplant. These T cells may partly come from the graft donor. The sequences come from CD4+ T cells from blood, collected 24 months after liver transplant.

The CDR3 loop is CASQRVGLNTEAFF. CDR3 sequence (DNA): TGCGCCAGCCAGAGGGTAGGGCTTAACACTGAAGCTTTCTTT. V usage is TRBV5-1 and J usage is TRBJ1-1; D not resolved. Trimming left V 7 bases short and J 2 bases short, with 15 bases between. The germline V gene has CDR1 SGHRS and CDR2 YFSETQ. The CDR3 is made up of 14 amino acids.